This TCR beta chain emerged from a study of shared clonotypes between healthy human individuals. Study-level findings and limits: The sharing of about 5% of naive CD4 clonotypes was seen across a handful of donors. It was the non-shared clonotypes that had lower generation probabilities than clonotypes shared by all four donors. On the whole, naive subsets had larger estimated richness than memory subsets had.

Assay used: immunoSEQ multiplex PCR; TCRdb lists only in-frame clones, some missing. The sample records 2.5 million or so clones, more than 90% being singletons. A note on this clone: Its cognate antigen is unknown.

The germline CDR1 and CDR2 sequences are LNHNV and YYDKDF (reference sequence). Trimming left V 1 base short and J 4 bases short, with 14 bases between. This CDR3 has 16 residues. The TCR sequence derives from a man aged 18-30 years in good health. The chain couples TRBV15 to TRBJ2-1; D may be TRBD1 or TRBD2 (6 bases each). What was sequenced was naive CD4+ T cells sorted from blood. Subset noted: CD45RA+ positively selected. For the CDR3, the DNA is TGTGCCACCAGCAGAGGACAGCAGGGGAGGTACAATGAGCAGTTCTTC. As protein: CATSRGQQGRYNEQFF.